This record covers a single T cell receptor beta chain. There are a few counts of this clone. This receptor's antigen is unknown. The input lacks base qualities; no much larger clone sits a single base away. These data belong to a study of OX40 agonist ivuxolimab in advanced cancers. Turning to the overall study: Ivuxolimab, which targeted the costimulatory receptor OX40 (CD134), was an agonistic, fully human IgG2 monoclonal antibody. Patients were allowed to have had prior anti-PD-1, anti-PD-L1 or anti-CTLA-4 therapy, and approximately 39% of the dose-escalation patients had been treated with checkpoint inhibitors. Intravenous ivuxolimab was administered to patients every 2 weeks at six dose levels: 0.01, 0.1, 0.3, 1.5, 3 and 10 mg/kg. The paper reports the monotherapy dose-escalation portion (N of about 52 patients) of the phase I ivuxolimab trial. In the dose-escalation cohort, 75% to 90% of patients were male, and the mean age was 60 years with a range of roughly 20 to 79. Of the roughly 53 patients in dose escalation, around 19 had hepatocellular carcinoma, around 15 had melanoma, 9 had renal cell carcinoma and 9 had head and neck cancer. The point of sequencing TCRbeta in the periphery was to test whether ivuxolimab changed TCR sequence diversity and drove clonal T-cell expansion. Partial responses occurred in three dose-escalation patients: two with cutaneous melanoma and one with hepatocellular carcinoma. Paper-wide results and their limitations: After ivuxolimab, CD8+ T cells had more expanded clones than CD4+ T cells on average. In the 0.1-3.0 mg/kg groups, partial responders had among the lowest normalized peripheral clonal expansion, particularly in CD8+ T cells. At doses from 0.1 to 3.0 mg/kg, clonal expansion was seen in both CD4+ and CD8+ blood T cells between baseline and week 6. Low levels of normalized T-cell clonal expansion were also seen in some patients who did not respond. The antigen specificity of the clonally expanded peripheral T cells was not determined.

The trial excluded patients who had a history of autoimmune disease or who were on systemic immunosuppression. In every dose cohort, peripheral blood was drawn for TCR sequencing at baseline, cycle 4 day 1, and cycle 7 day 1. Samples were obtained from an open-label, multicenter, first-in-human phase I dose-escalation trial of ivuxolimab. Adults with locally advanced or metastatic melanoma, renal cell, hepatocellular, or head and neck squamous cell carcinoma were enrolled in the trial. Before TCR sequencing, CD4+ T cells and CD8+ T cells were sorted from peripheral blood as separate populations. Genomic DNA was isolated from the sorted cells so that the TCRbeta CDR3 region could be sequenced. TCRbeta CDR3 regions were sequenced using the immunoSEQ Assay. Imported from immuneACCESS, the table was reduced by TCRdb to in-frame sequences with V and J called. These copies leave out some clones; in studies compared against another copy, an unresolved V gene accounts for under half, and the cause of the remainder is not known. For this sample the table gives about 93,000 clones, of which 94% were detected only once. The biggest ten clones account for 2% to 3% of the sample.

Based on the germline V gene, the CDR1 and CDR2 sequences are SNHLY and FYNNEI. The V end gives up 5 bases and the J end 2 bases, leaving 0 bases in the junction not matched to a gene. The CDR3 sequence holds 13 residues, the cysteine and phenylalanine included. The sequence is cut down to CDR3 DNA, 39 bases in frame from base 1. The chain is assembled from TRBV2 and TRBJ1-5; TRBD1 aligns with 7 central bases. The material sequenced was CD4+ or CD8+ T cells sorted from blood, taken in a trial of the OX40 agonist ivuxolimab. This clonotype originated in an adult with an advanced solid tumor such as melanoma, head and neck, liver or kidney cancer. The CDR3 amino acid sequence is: CASSTGGNQPQHF. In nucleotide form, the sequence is TGTGCCAGCAGTACAGGGGGCAATCAGCCCCAGCATTTT.